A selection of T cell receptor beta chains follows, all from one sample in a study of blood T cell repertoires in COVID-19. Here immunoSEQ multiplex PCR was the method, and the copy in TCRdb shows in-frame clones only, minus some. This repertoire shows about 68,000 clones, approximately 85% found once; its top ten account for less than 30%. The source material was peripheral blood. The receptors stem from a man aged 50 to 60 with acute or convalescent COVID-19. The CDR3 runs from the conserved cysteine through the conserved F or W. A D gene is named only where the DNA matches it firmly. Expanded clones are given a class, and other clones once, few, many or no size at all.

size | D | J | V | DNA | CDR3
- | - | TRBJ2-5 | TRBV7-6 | TGTGCCAGCAGTCCAGATCTCGGGGGTGGAGAGACCCAGTACTTC | CASSPDLGGGETQYF
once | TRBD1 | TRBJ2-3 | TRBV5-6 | TGTGCCAGCAGCTTGGATGGGACAGGGGGGACAGATACGCAGTATTTT | CASSLDGTGGTDTQYF
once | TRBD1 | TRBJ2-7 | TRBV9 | TGTGCCAGCAGCAAGGGACAGGGGGCGCAATACGAGCAGTACTTC | CASSKGQGAQYEQYF
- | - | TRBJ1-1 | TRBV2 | TGTGCCAGCAGTGTCGACGGGGGGAAAGCTTTCTTT | CASSVDGGKAFF
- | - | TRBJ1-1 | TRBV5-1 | TGCGCCAGCAGTCCCCAGGGGCAGTGGACTGAAGCTTTCTTT | CASSPQGQWTEAFF
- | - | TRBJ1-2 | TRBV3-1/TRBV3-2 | TGTGCCAGTAAGACAGGCTCCATGAGCTACACCTTC | CASKTGSMSYTF
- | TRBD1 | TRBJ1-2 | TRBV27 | TGTGCCAGCAGTCTCCGAGGGACAGCCGAGAGGAACTATGGCTACACCTTC | CASSLRGTAERNYGYTF
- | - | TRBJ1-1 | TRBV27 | TGTGCCAGCAGTATCTCACCCAGGGTGGAAGCTTTCTTT | CASSISPRVEAFF
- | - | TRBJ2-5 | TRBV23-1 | TGCGCCAGCAGTCTACCCGTCGGGCAAGAGACCCAGTACTTC | CASSLPVGQETQYF
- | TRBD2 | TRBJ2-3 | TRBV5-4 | TGTGCCAGCAGCCCAGCGGGGGGAACTAACACAGATACGCAGTATTTT | CASSPAGGTNTDTQYF